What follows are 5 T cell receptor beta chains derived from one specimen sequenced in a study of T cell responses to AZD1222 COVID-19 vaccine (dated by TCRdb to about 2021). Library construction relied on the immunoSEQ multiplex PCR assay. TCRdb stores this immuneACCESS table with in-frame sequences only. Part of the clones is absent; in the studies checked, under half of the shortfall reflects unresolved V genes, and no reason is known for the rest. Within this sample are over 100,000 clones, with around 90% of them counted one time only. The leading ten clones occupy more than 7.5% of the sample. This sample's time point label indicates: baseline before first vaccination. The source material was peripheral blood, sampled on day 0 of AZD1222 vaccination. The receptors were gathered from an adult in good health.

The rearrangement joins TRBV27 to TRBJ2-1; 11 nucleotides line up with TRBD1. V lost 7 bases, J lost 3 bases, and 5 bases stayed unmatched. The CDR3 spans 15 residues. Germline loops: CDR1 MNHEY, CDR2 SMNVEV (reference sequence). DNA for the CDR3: TGTGCCAGCACTGTAGGGACAGGGGGCTACAATGAGCAGTTCTTC. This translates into CASTVGTGGYNEQFF.

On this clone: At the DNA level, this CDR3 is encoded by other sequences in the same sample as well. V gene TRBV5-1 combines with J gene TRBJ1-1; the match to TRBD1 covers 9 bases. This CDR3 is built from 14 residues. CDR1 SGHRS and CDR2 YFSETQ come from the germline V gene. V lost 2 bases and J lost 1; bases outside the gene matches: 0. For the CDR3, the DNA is TGCGCCAGCAGCTTACAGGGGGCGAACACTGAAGCTTTCTTT. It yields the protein CASSLQGANTEAFF.

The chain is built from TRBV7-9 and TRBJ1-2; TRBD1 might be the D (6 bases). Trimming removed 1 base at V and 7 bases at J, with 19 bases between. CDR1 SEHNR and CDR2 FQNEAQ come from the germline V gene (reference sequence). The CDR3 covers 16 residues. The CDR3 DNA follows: TGTGCCAGCAGCTTAGGTTGGGGGGGCCCAGAATCTGGCTACACCTTC. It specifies CASSLGWGGPESGYTF.

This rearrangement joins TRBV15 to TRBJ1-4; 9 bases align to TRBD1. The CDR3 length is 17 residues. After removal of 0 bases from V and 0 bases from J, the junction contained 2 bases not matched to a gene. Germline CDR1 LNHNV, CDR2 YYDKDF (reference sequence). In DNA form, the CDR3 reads TGTGCCACCAGCAGAGATGGGACAGGGTCAACTAATGAAAAACTGTTTTTT. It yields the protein CATSRDGTGSTNEKLFF.

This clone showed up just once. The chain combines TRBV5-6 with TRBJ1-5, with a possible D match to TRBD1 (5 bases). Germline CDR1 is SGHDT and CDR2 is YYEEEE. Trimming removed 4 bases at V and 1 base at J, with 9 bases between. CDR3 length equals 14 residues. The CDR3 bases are TGTGCCAGCAGCGTCAGGGTGAGCAATCAGCCCCAGCATTTT. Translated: CASSVRVSNQPQHF. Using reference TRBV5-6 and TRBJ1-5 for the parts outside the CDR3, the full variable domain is DAGVTQSPTHLIKTRGQQVTLRCSPKSGHDTVSWYQQALGQGPQFIFQYYEEEERQRGNFPDRFSGHQFPNYSSELNVNALLLGDSALYLCASSVRVSNQPQHFGDGTRLSIL.